These 19 T cell receptor beta chains were sequenced from one sample in a study of control samples from healthy donors and cancer patients. This table comes from immunoSEQ multiplex PCR, and its TCRdb copy is limited to in-frame clones, with some not included. The sample records about 60,000 clones, almost 85% being singletons. The sequenced material came from blood. The receptors were gathered from a man between 35 and 55 years old in good health.

The chain uses TRBV11-3 and TRBJ2-7, with D perhaps matching TRBD1 (6 bases). V was shortened by 2 bases and J by 6 bases, with 11 bases between the two germline ends. In germline, CDR1 is SGHNT, CDR2 YENEEA. The CDR3 consists of 13 residues. CDR3 region: CASSLILGGEQYF. CDR3 nucleotides: TGTGCCAGCAGCTTAATTCTAGGGGGCGAGCAGTACTTC.

This clone was seen a few times. The chain uses TRBV6-5 and TRBJ2-5; possibly TRBD2 for D (5 bases). Trimming shortened V by 5 bases and J by 5 bases, and 9 bases separated the two germline ends. This CDR3 is 12 amino acids long. Germline V gene sequence: CDR1 MNHEY, CDR2 SVGAGI. The CDR3 bases are TGTGCCAGCAGTAAGACGGGGGAGACCCAGTACTTC. Residues: CASSKTGETQYF.

This sequence joins TRBV5-4 and TRBJ2-1, with TRBD1 as a possible D gene (5 bases). The CDR3 has 16 residues. In germline, CDR1 is SGHNT, CDR2 YYREEE (reference sequence). V shed 1 base and J shed 3 bases, with 14 bases lying between them. CDR3 loop: CASSLYVRVDYNEQFF. CDR3 nucleotides: TGTGCCAGCAGCTTGTACGTCAGGGTCGACTACAATGAGCAGTTCTTC. The full variable domain, completed using reference TRBV5-4 and TRBJ2-1, is ETGVTQSPTHLIKTRGQQVTLRCSSQSGHNTVSWYQQALGQGPQFIFQYYREEENGRGNFPPRFSGLQFPNYSSELNVNALELDDSALYLCASSLYVRVDYNEQFFGPGTRLTVL.

The chain couples TRBV4-2 to TRBJ1-5, with 7 bases aligning to TRBD1. J was trimmed by 5 bases and V by 1 base; bases with no gene match: 5. The CDR3 runs to 15 residues. Germline CDR1 reads LGHNA; CDR2 reads YNFKEQ. The CDR3 is CASSQVTGRDQPQHF. The CDR3 DNA follows: TGTGCCAGCAGCCAAGTGACAGGGCGTGATCAGCCCCAGCATTTT.

The rearrangement links TRBV10-1 to TRBJ1-2; D perhaps matches TRBD1 (6 bases). Trimming removed 3 bases at V and 12 bases at J, with 14 bases between. Germline V lookup: CDR1 WNHNN, CDR2 SYGVQD (reference sequence). The CDR3 has 12 amino acids. The CDR3 region is CASSDRQADHTF. The CDR3 DNA sequence: TGCGCCAGCAGTGATCGACAGGCCGACCACACCTTC.

The rearrangement joins TRBV7-2 to TRBJ1-4; D not certain. CDR1 is SGHTA, CDR2 FQGNSA, per germline. CDR3 length: 15 residues. Trimming removed 6 bases at V and 8 bases at J, with 19 bases between. The CDR3 region is CASSSPRWFEEKLFF. The CDR3 DNA sequence: TGTGCCAGCAGTAGTCCCCGATGGTTCGAAGAAAAACTGTTTTTT.

The genes are TRBV3-1 (or the pseudogene TRBV3-2) and TRBJ2-7; D possibly corresponds to TRBD1 (6 bases). The germline V and J ends were trimmed by 0 bases and 7 bases, with 16 bases remaining between them. This CDR3 is 15 amino acids long. Germline V gives CDR1 LGHDT, CDR2 YNNKEL (reference sequence). The CDR3 DNA sequence: TGTGCCAGCAGCCAAGAGGGCAGGGGCCGGCGGGAGCAGTACTTC. Encoded protein: CASSQEGRGRREQYF.

The chain has TRBV7-2 and TRBJ2-5; 12 bases agree with TRBD2. Germline CDR1 reads SGHTA; CDR2 reads FQGNSA. The CDR3 is made up of 16 amino acids. Germline trimming cut 4 bases from V and 7 bases from J; bases unmatched to any gene: 10. Here the CDR3 DNA reads TGTGCCAGCAGCTCTACAAGGACTAGCGGGGCGGGGACCCAGTACTTC. Translation gives CASSSTRTSGAGTQYF.

V usage is TRBV7-6 and J usage is TRBJ2-7, with a weak D call TRBD1 (6 bases). CDR3 length equals 15 residues. The V end lost 1 base, the J end lost 1 base, and 11 bases lay between the germline ends. Germline assignment: CDR1 SGHVS and CDR2 FNYEAQ. CDR3 amino acids: CASSLVDSRSYEQYF. DNA for the CDR3: TGTGCCAGCAGCTTAGTGGACAGTAGATCCTACGAGCAGTACTTC.

Here the CDR3 reads CASSVRLAENSSSYNEQFF. CDR3 coding DNA: TGTGCCAGCAGCGTTCGACTAGCGGAAAATTCGAGCTCCTACAATGAGCAGTTCTTC. The V gene is TRBV21-1, the J gene TRBJ2-1; no DNA check was done on the table's D call, TRBD2. TRBV21-1 is designated a pseudogene. This CDR3 has 19 amino acids.

J is TRBJ1-1 and V is TRBV2, with D perhaps matching TRBD1 (6 bases). Trimming left V 7 bases short and J 0 bases short, with 12 bases between. Germline CDR1 SNHLY, CDR2 FYNNEI. The CDR3 is 14 amino acids. CDR3 sequence: CASITSGVNTEAFF. Written as DNA, the CDR3 is TGTGCCAGCATAACATCAGGGGTGAACACTGAAGCTTTCTTT.

Comment on this clone: This specimen includes other DNA sequences encoding the same CDR3. V is TRBV6-5 and J is TRBJ2-2; D is unresolved. The CDR3 has 15 amino acids. Germline V gene lookup returns CDR1 MNHEY and CDR2 SVGAGI. V was trimmed by 5 bases and J by 0 bases, leaving 10 bases between them. In nucleotides, the CDR3 is TGTGCCAGCAGTCCTCGACAAGCGAACACCGGGGAGCTGTTTTTT. Translation: CASSPRQANTGELFF.

The genes are TRBV12-3 or TRBV12-4 and TRBJ1-1, with D maybe TRBD1 (6 bases). The CDR3 spans 13 residues. V lost 1 base and J lost 5, with 8 bases in between. The CDR3 sequence: CASSLGGGTEAFF. In DNA form, the CDR3 reads TGTGCCAGCAGTTTAGGAGGGGGGACTGAAGCTTTCTTT.

This clone has only one observation. The sample holds other DNA sequences that translate to the same CDR3. The chain couples TRBV5-1 to TRBJ1-1; D is undetermined. This CDR3 region has 13 residues. The V gene lost 0 bases and the J gene lost 2 bases, with 5 bases spanning the gap. CDR1 and CDR2 (germline): SGHRS, YFSETQ. The CDR3 coding sequence is TGCGCCAGCAGCTTGGGAGGTAACACTGAAGCTTTCTTT. Protein: CASSLGGNTEAFF.

The chain has TRBV30 and TRBJ1-2; no firm D call. The CDR3 sequence is 12 residues long. V lost 3 bases to trimming and J lost 6 bases, with 11 bases between them. In germline, CDR1 is GTSNPN, CDR2 SVGIG (reference sequence). CDR3 amino acids: CAWSPRLDGYTF. As DNA, the CDR3 is TGTGCCTGGAGCCCGAGACTGGATGGCTACACCTTC.

A single count supports this clone. The CDR3 nucleotides are TGTGCCAGCAGCGCCCACACCAAGACCGGGGAGCTGTTTTTT. It specifies CASSAHTKTGELFF. The rearrangement uses TRBV11-3 and TRBJ2-2; D is unclear. Trimming took off 5 bases at V and 5 bases at J, with 12 bases between the two ends. Germline CDR1 is SGHNT and CDR2 is YENEEA. This CDR3 contains 14 residues.

The chain links TRBV5-4 to TRBJ2-5, with D maybe TRBD2 (6 bases). From germline, CDR1 is SGHNT and CDR2 YYREEE (reference sequence). With 0 bases removed from V and 4 bases from J, the gap between germline ends came to 10 bases. The CDR3 is 14 amino acids. The CDR3 loop is CASSLEGGGETQYF. As DNA, the CDR3 is TGTGCCAGCAGCTTGGAGGGAGGTGGAGAGACCCAGTACTTC.

CDR3 loop: CASSLGGYYGYTF. The DNA for the CDR3 is TGTGCCAGCTCCCTGGGGGGCTACTATGGCTACACCTTC. The rearrangement joins TRBV12-3 or TRBV12-4 to TRBJ1-2, with TRBD1 as a possible D gene (6 bases). V gave up 8 bases and J gave up 3 bases, with 13 bases separating them. This CDR3 region has 13 residues.

The V and J genes are TRBV9 and TRBJ1-3, with D possibly TRBD1 on 5 matching bases. V shed 0 bases and J shed 5 bases, with 9 bases lying between them. Germline CDR1 reads SGDLS; CDR2 reads YYNGEE. The CDR3 is made up of 14 amino acids. The CDR3 protein is CASSVGRERNTIYF. CDR3 sequence (DNA): TGTGCCAGCAGCGTAGGCAGGGAGCGAAACACCATATATTTT.